A selection of T cell receptor beta chains follows, all from one sample in a study of neurological immune-mediated disorders. TCRdb reanalysed the 5' RACE reads using MiXCR and keeps one entry per CDR3 protein. Among 66,000 or so distinct CDR3 sequences listed, roughly 3.2% were seen once. Specimen: PBMCs. The receptors originated from a man aged 40-49 years with multiple sclerosis. The CDR3 runs from the conserved cysteine through the conserved F or W.

J gene,V gene,CDR3 protein
TRBJ2-2,TRBV7-2,CASSLPTYTGELFF
TRBJ2-7,TRBV10-2,CASSGWTGSYEQYF
TRBJ1-1,TRBV7-2,CASSPGTANTEALF
TRBJ2-1,TRBV7-3,CASSLTGQGGDEQFF
TRBJ2-5,TRBV6-5,CASSGRDRQETQYF
TRBJ1-1,TRBV30,CAWSVGGGTEAFF
TRBJ1-2,TRBV20-1,CSAEQGTGDYGYTF
TRBJ2-5,TRBV13,CASSLLSLETQYF
TRBJ2-7,TRBV5-6,CASSLGPGQTYEQYF
TRBJ1-1,TRBV27,CASSSSLGTEAFF
TRBJ2-7,TRBV5-5,CASSLQGGRDYEQYF
TRBJ2-5,TRBV7-6,CASSLSYDQETQYF
TRBJ1-2,TRBV29-1,CSDTGKGFSGYTF
TRBJ1-1,TRBV4-2,CASSQEDRANTEAFF
TRBJ1-1,TRBV6-5,CASSYSAVWDTEAFF
TRBJ2-3,TRBV5-1,CASSSTTGGTDTQYF
TRBJ1-1,TRBV19,CASTRTGMNTEAFF
TRBJ1-2,TRBV12-3/TRBV12-4,CASSPGEDGYTF
TRBJ1-4,TRBV5-1,CAIQGSNEKLFF
TRBJ2-7,TRBV29-1,CSVGAEYEQYF
TRBJ2-3,TRBV12-3/TRBV12-4,CASSFWTSGHTDTQYF
TRBJ2-3,TRBV6-5,CASSYGVASTDTQYF
TRBJ2-1,TRBV10-3,CAISGGLAVAEQFF
TRBJ2-1,TRBV20-1,CSASVKGEQFF
TRBJ2-5,TRBV18,CASSANRGGETQYF
TRBJ2-7,TRBV5-1,CASKLSQFGYEQYF
TRBJ1-1,TRBV9,CASSLTGKATEAFF
TRBJ1-1,TRBV11-2,CASSNSDRNTEAFF
TRBJ2-3,TRBV20-1,CSARGGVKDTQYF
TRBJ2-2,TRBV7-9,CASRTHRGSNTGELFF
TRBJ2-2,TRBV5-1,CASGQFGHDTGELFF
TRBJ2-1,TRBV6-5,CASKTYRDRHNEQFF
TRBJ1-5,TRBV3-1,CASSLSDRGSNQPQHF
TRBJ2-7,TRBV20-1,CSARLETAPYEQYF
TRBJ2-3,TRBV9,CASRGESTDTQYF
TRBJ2-4,TRBV20-1,CSAISVAGGLGIQYF
TRBJ2-5,TRBV5-1,CASSLGSGGIQETQYF